The 21 T cell receptor beta chains in this list originate from one sample, sequenced in a study of T cells in Graves' hyperthyroidism and ophthalmopathy. Amplification of TCR beta CDR3 regions was performed using RNA transcripts as template. Initially, a first-round RT-PCR of the TCR CDR3 employed the HTBI primer set. TCRdb analysed the multiplex PCR reads with MiXCR anew, one entry per CDR3 protein. The sample lists 550,000 to 600,000 distinct CDR3 sequences, approximately 15% occurring once. Material for sequencing was blood. The receptors were sampled from a young woman with Graves' hyperthyroidism.

This clonotype was recorded at least ten times. The V and J genes are TRBV20-1 and TRBJ2-5, with D hard to call. This CDR3 is built from 12 residues. V gave up 4 bases and J gave up 4 bases, with 10 bases separating them. The germline V gene has CDR1 DFQATT and CDR2 SNEGSKA (reference sequence). This CDR3 is CSANPKGETQYF. CDR3 DNA sequence: TGCAGTGCTAACCCAAAAGGAGAGACCCAGTACTTC.

This clonotype was detected many times. The chain carries TRBV6-1 and TRBJ1-1; D possibly corresponds to TRBD1 (5 bases). Germline V lookup: CDR1 MNHNS, CDR2 SASEGT. V was cut by 7 bases and J by 0 bases, with 15 bases left in between. The CDR3 runs 15 residues. For the CDR3, the DNA is TGTGCCAGCACAGGGAATTTTGGGGTGAACACTGAAGCTTTCTTT. Translating it yields CASTGNFGVNTEAFF.

This clonotype was recorded many times. DNA of the CDR3: TGCGCCAGCAGCTTGGGGCCCTTACTCCTTACTAGCGGGAAAAATGAAGTCCCAAATGAGCAGTTCTTC. Its protein product is CASSLGPLLLTSGKNEVPNEQFF. The chain links TRBV5-1 to TRBJ2-1; 10 nucleotides line up with TRBD2. The germline V gene has CDR1 SGHRS and CDR2 YFSETQ. CDR3 length: 23 amino acids. The J segment lost 7 bases and the V segment lost 0 bases, leaving 28 bases of the junction unmatched. Together with reference TRBV5-1 and TRBJ2-1, the CDR3 gives the full variable domain: KAGVTQTPRYLIKTRGQQVTLSCSPISGHRSVSWYQQTPGQGLQFLFEYFSETQRNKGNFPGRFSGRQFSNSRSEMNVSTLELGDSALYLCASSLGPLLLTSGKNEVPNEQFFGPGTRLTVL.

This clonotype has more than one count but fewer than ten. The V and J genes are TRBV12-3 or TRBV12-4 and TRBJ1-5; no firm D call. Between the trimmed V and J ends, which lost 2 bases and 1 base, there was a span of 12 bases. The CDR3 has 16 amino acids. CDR3 DNA: TGTGCCAGCAGTTTACTAAGGTCCTCCAGCAATCAGCCCCAGCATTTT. Protein sequence: CASSLLRSSSNQPQHF.

This clonotype came up many times. This chain links TRBV7-9 with TRBJ1-6; 7 bases line up with TRBD1. This CDR3 contains 14 residues. V lost 5 bases, J lost 9 bases, and 7 bases stayed unmatched. CDR1 is SEHNR and CDR2 is FQNEAQ in the germline V gene (reference sequence). CDR3 region: CASSPGTVSSPLHF. In DNA, the CDR3 is TGTGCCAGCAGCCCCGGGACAGTGAGTTCACCCCTCCACTTT.

This clonotype appeared many times. The chain is built from TRBV7-9 and TRBJ2-3; either TRBD1 or TRBD2 may supply D (5 bases each). The CDR3 runs 16 residues. Between the trimmed V and J ends, which lost 0 bases and 3 bases, there was a span of 13 bases. Germline V lookup: CDR1 SEHNR, CDR2 FQNEAQ (reference sequence). CDR3 sequence reads: CASSLAAGTATDTQYF. The CDR3 region has the DNA TGTGCCAGCAGCTTAGCCGCCGGGACCGCTACAGATACGCAGTATTTT.

This clonotype was recorded a few times. One end of the junction fails to match germline, which may point to a read error. This chain joins TRBV14 and TRBJ1-2; D uncertain. Germline V CDR1 and CDR2: SGHDN, FVKESK. The CDR3 is made up of 15 amino acids. The CDR3 is CAGSLGRTSNYGYTF. The DNA for the CDR3 is TGTGCCGGCAGCCTCGGTAGGACTTCTAACTATGGCTACACCTTC.

In this sample, this clonotype turned up many times. The gene calls are TRBV7-2 and TRBJ2-1, with 13 bases lining up with TRBD2. Trimming removed 0 bases from V and 7 bases from J; junction bases left unmatched: 12. CDR3 length equals 19 residues. Germline V gene data show CDR1 as SGHTA and CDR2 as FQGNSA. The chain's CDR3 is CASSLARGLAGAIVNEQFF. CDR3 nucleotide sequence: TGTGCCAGCAGCTTAGCACGTGGACTAGCGGGAGCAATTGTGAATGAGCAGTTCTTC.

This clonotype was seen ten or more times. J is TRBJ1-1 and V is TRBV2; D is perhaps TRBD1 (6 bases). The CDR3 covers 14 residues. V was pared by 4 bases and J by 5 bases, with 14 bases between. Germline V lookup: CDR1 SNHLY, CDR2 FYNNEI. Here the CDR3 reads CASSGTRGGTEAFF. DNA of the CDR3: TGTGCCAGCAGTGGAACCAGGGGTGGGACTGAAGCTTTCTTT.

This clonotype was recorded a few times. The chain recombines TRBV6-2 or TRBV6-3 with TRBJ1-2, with 8 positions matching TRBD1. CDR1 is MNHEY and CDR2 is SVGEGT in the germline V gene. V gave up 2 bases and J gave up 8 bases; unmatched junction bases: 10. This CDR3 comprises 15 residues. The CDR3 DNA sequence: TGTGCCAGCAGTTACGTGTTGGCAGGGGGCGGCGGCTACACCTTC. Amino acids: CASSYVLAGGGGYTF.

The chain carries TRBV3-1 and TRBJ2-1; TRBD1 agrees at 7 bases. The CDR3 contains 16 residues. Losses at the gene ends were 0 bases for V and 8 bases for J; bases not matched to a gene: 10. Germline values: CDR1 LGHDT, CDR2 YNNKEL (reference sequence). The CDR3 is CASSQDRSRGRHEQFF. The CDR3 DNA follows: TGTGCCAGCAGCCAAGATCGCTCGAGGGGGCGCCATGAGCAGTTCTTC.

This clonotype was detected only a few times. The chain is built from TRBV7-2 and TRBJ2-5; D unresolved. Germline V gene lookup returns CDR1 SGHTA and CDR2 FQGNSA. This CDR3 region has 14 residues. Trimming cost V 5 bases and J 0 bases, with 10 bases left between them. CDR3 residues: CASSTWTHQETQYF. CDR3 in DNA: TGTGCCAGCAGCACCTGGACCCACCAAGAGACCCAGTACTTC.

There are a few counts of this clonotype. The genes are TRBV10-3 and TRBJ1-2; D not certain. Per germline, CDR1 ENHRY and CDR2 SYGVKD. The CDR3 runs to 15 residues. Trimming left V 3 bases short and J 3 bases short, with 14 bases between. CDR3 residues: CAISEVGPRDYGYTF. CDR3 sequence (DNA): TGTGCCATCAGTGAAGTTGGACCCCGCGACTATGGCTACACCTTC.

This clonotype was seen ten or more times. V usage is TRBV28 and J usage is TRBJ1-5; 7 nucleotides line up with TRBD1. The junction had 5 bases not matched to a gene; V was cut back by 2 bases and J by 1 base. CDR1 is MDHEN and CDR2 is SYDVKM in the germline V gene. The CDR3 runs 16 residues. CDR3 sequence (DNA): TGTGCCAGCAGTTTACGAAGGGGGCTAAGCAATCAGCCCCAGCATTTT. Amino acids: CASSLRRGLSNQPQHF.

This clonotype was detected only a few times. The chain is built from TRBV7-6 and TRBJ2-5; D unclear. V was shortened by 4 bases and J by 2 bases, with 11 bases between the two germline ends. This CDR3 spans 14 amino acids. The germline CDR1 and CDR2 sequences are SGHVS and FNYEAQ. CDR3 amino acids: CASSSGSYQETQYF. The CDR3 DNA is TGTGCCAGCAGCTCTGGTTCATATCAAGAGACCCAGTACTTC.

This chain uses TRBV4-1 with TRBJ2-5, with 11 bases fitting TRBD2. The CDR3 extends over 17 amino acids. The V gene's germline CDR1 is MGHRA and CDR2 YSYEKL. V gave up 4 bases and J gave up 1 base; unmatched junction bases: 8. CDR3 protein: CASSRLTSGGFQETQYF. In nucleotides, the CDR3 is TGCGCCAGCAGCCGACTTACTAGCGGGGGCTTCCAAGAGACCCAGTACTTC.

This clonotype has a count of ten or more. V usage is TRBV7-9 and J usage is TRBJ1-1; D remains ambiguous. Germline V lookup: CDR1 SEHNR, CDR2 FQNEAQ (reference sequence). Trimming removed 5 bases from V and 3 bases from J, with 13 bases in between. CDR3 length: 14 amino acids. The CDR3: CASSLTGYDTEAFF. The DNA for the CDR3 is TGTGCCAGCAGCCTCACGGGGTATGACACTGAAGCTTTCTTT.

This clonotype has a handful of counts. The chain employs TRBV12-3 or TRBV12-4 and TRBJ1-5; 11 bases are a match to TRBD1. V was clipped by 0 bases and J by 9 bases; unmatched bases: 4. The CDR3 covers 15 residues. This CDR3 reads CASSLAWTGGLPQHF. In nucleotides, the CDR3 is TGTGCCAGCAGTTTAGCATGGACAGGGGGCTTGCCCCAGCATTTT.

At least ten counts were recorded for this clonotype. This chain uses TRBV12-3 or TRBV12-4 with TRBJ2-3; 13 positions match TRBD2. The CDR3 has 15 residues. V dropped 6 bases and J dropped 4; count of bases not matched to a gene: 4. The CDR3 region has the DNA TGTGCCAGCAGAATTACTAGCGGGGGGGCAGATACGCAGTATTTT. Amino acids: CASRITSGGADTQYF.

The genes are TRBV4-2 and TRBJ1-5; 10 bases are shared with TRBD1. CDR3 length equals 17 residues. V shed 3 bases, J shed 4 bases, and the junction held 9 bases outside the gene matches. Germline lookup yields CDR1 LGHNA and CDR2 YNFKEQ. The CDR3, as DNA: TGTGCCAGCAGCCAGTCCGGGACAGGGGCCGGGAATCAGCCCCAGCATTTT. As protein: CASSQSGTGAGNQPQHF.

This clonotype was seen repeatedly, ten times or more. The rearrangement joins TRBV12-3 or TRBV12-4 to TRBJ1-1, with 7 bases aligning to TRBD1. The CDR3 totals 12 residues. Trimming cost V 3 bases and J 6 bases; bases outside gene matches: 1. The CDR3 region is CASSFGTAEAFF. The CDR3 bases are TGTGCCAGCAGTTTCGGGACAGCTGAAGCTTTCTTT.